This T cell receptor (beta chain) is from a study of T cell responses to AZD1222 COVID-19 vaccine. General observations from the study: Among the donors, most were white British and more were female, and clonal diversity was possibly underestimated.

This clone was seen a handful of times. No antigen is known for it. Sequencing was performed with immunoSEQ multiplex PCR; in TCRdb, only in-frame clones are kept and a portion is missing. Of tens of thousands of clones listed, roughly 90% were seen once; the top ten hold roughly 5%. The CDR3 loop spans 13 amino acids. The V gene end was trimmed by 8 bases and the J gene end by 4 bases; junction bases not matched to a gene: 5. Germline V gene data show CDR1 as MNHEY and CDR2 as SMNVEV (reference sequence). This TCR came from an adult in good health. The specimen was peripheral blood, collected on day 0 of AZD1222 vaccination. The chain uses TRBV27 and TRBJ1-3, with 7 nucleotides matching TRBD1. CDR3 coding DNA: TGTGCCAGCGGGAGGGACAGCGGAAACACCATATATTTT. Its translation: CASGRDSGNTIYF.